This T cell receptor (beta chain) was profiled in a study of shared clonotypes between healthy human individuals. Whole-study context: CD4 naive and memory got three plates each, CD8 naive two, CD8 memory one. General observations from the study: Larger estimated richness was generally seen in naive subsets than in memory subsets. Naive CD4 clonotype sharing across a few donors was approximately 5%. Depth was large, yet rarefaction showed that sorted-subset sequencing was incomplete.

Terminally differentiated effector memory CD45RA+ cells were excluded from the naive CD8 cells, which were CD45RO-negative and positively selected for CCR7. This clone was found once. What it binds is not known. Assay used: immunoSEQ multiplex PCR; TCRdb lists only in-frame clones, some missing. Altogether hundreds of thousands of clones are present, about 96% being singletons, with the ten largest covering about 0.11%. The CDR3 has 13 residues. Germline V CDR1 and CDR2: MGHRA, YSYEKL. The V end was cut by 0 bases, the J end by 5 bases, with 7 bases between. The chain is built from TRBV4-1 and TRBJ1-1; no definite D call. The clonotype was recovered from a woman in her thirties in good health. The sample comprised naive CD8+ T cells sorted from blood. CDR3 in amino acids: CASSQDGRTEAFF. CDR3 nucleotide sequence: TGCGCCAGCAGCCAAGATGGAAGGACTGAAGCTTTCTTT.